A single sample gave rise to the 24 T cell receptor beta chains below, sequenced in a study of T cell repertoires in cytomegalovirus infection. Antigens for these TCRs are unknown. One entry per CDR3 protein results from TCRdb running MiXCR on the reads. Of 680,000 or so distinct CDR3 sequences in the sample, around 32% were seen once. The sequenced sample was cultured PBMCs, obtained from culture after CMV antigen stimulation. The receptor source for this set is a human donor in good health (CMV status not recorded). Some clones in this sample may be carry-over from other donors' samples.

The chain has TRBV7-9 and TRBJ1-1; D perhaps matches TRBD1 (6 bases). CDR3 size: 18 residues. Per the germline V gene, CDR1 is SEHNR and CDR2 is FQNEAQ (reference sequence). Trimming pared 2 bases from V and 3 bases from J, leaving 22 bases between. CDR3 amino acids: CASSLMFWAGGSDTEAFF. Here the CDR3 DNA reads TGTGCCAGCAGCTTAATGTTTTGGGCGGGGGGCTCGGACACTGAAGCTTTCTTT.

This clonotype was counted only a few times. The V and J genes are TRBV12-3 or TRBV12-4 and TRBJ2-5, with D possibly being TRBD1 or TRBD2 (5 bases each). The CDR3 runs 14 residues. Trimming removed 3 bases at V and 4 bases at J, with 12 bases between. The CDR3 region is CASSLERGRETQYF. The CDR3 DNA is TGTGCCAGCAGTTTGGAAAGGGGACGAGAGACCCAGTACTTC.

The chain combines TRBV7-8 with TRBJ2-1; 7 bases map to TRBD2. The CDR3 extends over 16 amino acids. CDR1 and CDR2 from the germline V gene are SGHVS and FQNEAQ. After removal of 1 base from V and 4 bases from J, the junction contained 7 bases not matched to a gene. The CDR3 coding sequence is TGTGCCAGCAGCTTAGTGCGGACTAGTATGTACAATGAGCAGTTCTTC. The encoded protein is CASSLVRTSMYNEQFF.

The chain carries TRBV28 and TRBJ2-7; D call uncertain. Germline V gene lookup returns CDR1 MDHEN and CDR2 SYDVKM. This CDR3 is 14 amino acids long. Trimming shortened V by 4 bases and J by 4 bases, and 14 bases separated the two germline ends. Here the CDR3 DNA reads TGTGCCAGCAGTTCTGGGATGACCTTTTACGAGCAGTACTTC. It yields the protein CASSSGMTFYEQYF.

In this sample, this clonotype turned up a few times. The CDR3 is CASSLADNSGNTIYF. In DNA form, the CDR3 reads TGTGCCAGCAGCTTAGCGGACAACTCTGGAAACACCATATATTTT. V and J are TRBV7-2 and TRBJ1-3; D possibly corresponds to TRBD1 (5 bases). The CDR3 loop spans 15 amino acids. The V gene's germline CDR1 is SGHTA and CDR2 FQGNSA. V lost 0 bases and J lost 0, with 6 bases in between.

In this sample, this clonotype turned up many times. The chain links TRBV7-2 to TRBJ2-3; tentatively, D is TRBD2 (6 bases). Germline CDR1 SGHTA, CDR2 FQGNSA. Trimming cost V 8 bases and J 6 bases, with 15 bases left between them. The CDR3 is 13 residues long. The CDR3 spells CASSAGQVDTQYF. In nucleotides, the CDR3 is TGTGCCAGCTCAGCGGGCCAAGTGGATACGCAGTATTTT.

The V gene is TRBV7-2, the J gene TRBJ2-4; D is uncertain. The CDR3 sequence is 14 residues long. Trimming removed 6 bases from V and 0 bases from J, with 9 bases in between. In germline, CDR1 is SGHTA, CDR2 FQGNSA. The CDR3 nucleotides read TGTGCCAGCAGACCTTTACTAGCCAAAAACATTCAGTACTTC. Protein sequence: CASRPLLAKNIQYF.

This clonotype was counted ten times or more. The chain employs TRBV7-2 and TRBJ1-5; 9 bases align to TRBD1. The CDR3 sequence is 14 residues long. V was clipped by 3 bases and J by 6 bases; unmatched bases: 3. The germline V gene has CDR1 SGHTA and CDR2 FQGNSA. The DNA for the CDR3 is TGTGCCAGCAGCTTGGGACAGGGTGGTCAGCCCCAGCATTTT. Translation: CASSLGQGGQPQHF.

V usage is TRBV12-3 or TRBV12-4 and J usage is TRBJ1-6; the D gene is possibly TRBD1 (5 bases). CDR3 length equals 15 residues. V shed 2 bases and J shed 5 bases, with 10 bases lying between them. As DNA, the CDR3 is TGTGCCAGCAGTTTATTGGGGCGGAATAATTCACCCCTCCACTTT. This translates into CASSLLGRNNSPLHF.

The chain couples TRBV20-1 to TRBJ2-5; maybe TRBD1 (7 bases). The germline V and J ends were trimmed by 7 bases and 5 bases, with 26 bases remaining between them. Looked up from germline, CDR1 is DFQATT and CDR2 is SNEGSKA (reference sequence). The length of the CDR3 is 16 residues. The CDR3 region has the DNA TGCAGTGGCGCCGGGACAGTCCCCACCCGGGGGGAGACCCAGTACTTC. Residues: CSGAGTVPTRGETQYF.

The rearrangement uses TRBV7-6 and TRBJ2-7; tentative D call: TRBD1 (5 bases). Germline CDR1 and CDR2: SGHVS and FNYEAQ. This CDR3 region has 14 residues. The ends were cut back, 5 bases at V and 4 bases at J, with 15 bases in the middle. CDR3 sequence reads: CASSPRATGYEQYF. DNA for the CDR3: TGTGCCAGCAGCCCCAGGGCTACTGGATACGAGCAGTACTTC.

The chain combines TRBV4-1 with TRBJ2-5; TRBD2 aligns across 10 bases. With 4 bases clipped from V and 5 bases from J, the junction kept 13 bases outside the gene matches. CDR1 and CDR2 from the germline V gene are MGHRA and YSYEKL. This CDR3 is 17 amino acids long. The CDR3 region has the DNA TGCGCCAGCAGCCCCTCCGGGGGAGCGGGAGGGCAGGAGACCCAGTACTTC. It is translated as CASSPSGGAGGQETQYF.

The chain employs TRBV5-1 and TRBJ2-1; D is perhaps TRBD2 (7 bases). V dropped 4 bases and J dropped 8 bases, with 16 bases sitting between them. CDR1 SGHRS and CDR2 YFSETQ come from the germline V gene. CDR3 length: 14 residues. The CDR3 region is CASSRGGGFDEQFF. CDR3 bases: TGCGCCAGCAGCAGGGGGGGGGGTTTCGATGAGCAGTTCTTC. Drawing the rest from reference TRBV5-1 and TRBJ2-1, the complete variable domain is KAGVTQTPRYLIKTRGQQVTLSCSPISGHRSVSWYQQTPGQGLQFLFEYFSETQRNKGNFPGRFSGRQFSNSRSEMNVSTLELGDSALYLCASSRGGGFDEQFFGPGTRLTVL.

The chain has TRBV24-1 and TRBJ1-1; TRBD1 might be the D (5 bases). Germline V gene lookup returns CDR1 KGHDR and CDR2 SFDVKD. V lost 6 bases and J lost 5, with 6 bases in between. The CDR3 is 11 amino acids. The CDR3 DNA reads as TGTGCCACCAGTAAGGGGACTGAAGCTTTCTTT. This translates into CATSKGTEAFF.

This clonotype was detected only a few times. The chain links TRBV12-3 or TRBV12-4 to TRBJ2-1; 7 nucleotides line up with TRBD1. The CDR3 consists of 15 residues. The V segment lost 7 bases and the J segment 3 bases; nucleotides outside the gene matches: 9. The CDR3 spells CASTPTGVVYNEQFF. CDR3 sequence (DNA): TGTGCCAGCACCCCCACAGGGGTCGTCTACAATGAGCAGTTCTTC.

This clonotype has ten or more counts. V is TRBV7-2 and J is TRBJ2-7; a possible D gene is TRBD2 (5 bases). The length of the CDR3 is 14 residues. V lost 5 bases and J 1 base, leaving 12 bases between the germline ends. CDR1 is SGHTA and CDR2 is FQGNSA in the germline V gene. This CDR3 reads CASSTRTGSYEQYF. For the CDR3, the DNA is TGTGCCAGCAGCACTCGGACGGGATCCTACGAGCAGTACTTC.

This clonotype was observed a handful of times. The CDR3 sequence: CASSQGPTYNEQFF. The CDR3 coding sequence is TGCGCCAGCAGCCAAGGGCCGACATACAATGAGCAGTTCTTC. The genes are TRBV4-1 and TRBJ2-1; D unclear. The germline CDR1 and CDR2 sequences are MGHRA and YSYEKL. The CDR3 runs 14 residues. V was clipped by 1 base and J by 4 bases, with 8 bases between them.

The chain recombines TRBV7-2 with TRBJ2-1, with 7 bases identical to TRBD2. This CDR3 has 15 residues. J gave up 5 bases and V 5 bases, and 9 bases lay outside the gene matches. Germline values: CDR1 SGHTA, CDR2 FQGNSA. The CDR3 DNA sequence: TGTGCCAGCAGCCCCCGGGACTATCACAACAATGAGCAGTTCTTC. It specifies CASSPRDYHNNEQFF.

This clonotype appeared a few times. The chain combines TRBV28 with TRBJ1-5; D remains unclear. Germline loops: CDR1 MDHEN, CDR2 SYDVKM. Trimming took off 6 bases at V and 3 bases at J, with 21 bases between the two ends. The CDR3 sequence is 17 residues long. CDR3 sequence (DNA): TGTGCCAGCAGCCATCAAGACTCTAGGGCCTACAATCAGCCCCAGCATTTT. This translates into CASSHQDSRAYNQPQHF. Variable domain in full (rest from reference TRBV28 and TRBJ1-5): DVKVTQSSRYLVKRTGEKVFLECVQDMDHENMFWYRQDPGLGLRLIYFSYDVKMKEKGDIPEGYSVSREKKERFSLILESASTNQTSMYLCASSHQDSRAYNQPQHFGDGTRLSIL.

The chain couples TRBV6-5 to TRBJ1-1, with 7 nucleotides matching TRBD1. CDR3 length: 17 amino acids. Germline CDR1 reads MNHEY; CDR2 reads SVGAGI. V lost 2 bases and J lost 2; bases outside the gene matches: 11. CDR3 DNA: TGTGCCAGCAGTTACCGGACAGGAGCCAATATTAACACTGAAGCTTTCTTT. It codes for CASSYRTGANINTEAFF.

The V gene is TRBV3-1, the J gene TRBJ1-3; D is unresolved. Germline V gene lookup returns CDR1 LGHDT and CDR2 YNNKEL (reference sequence). The V end was cut by 6 bases, the J end by 0 bases, with 12 bases between. The CDR3 extends over 15 amino acids. The CDR3: CASSYRANSGNTIYF. The CDR3 region has the DNA TGTGCCAGCAGTTACCGGGCCAACTCTGGAAACACCATATATTTT.

The gene calls are TRBV11-2 and TRBJ2-7; 8 bases map to TRBD1. The germline V gene has CDR1 SGHAT and CDR2 FQNNGV. This CDR3 has 15 amino acids. Trimming took 6 bases from V and 3 from J; bases not matched to a gene: 10. The CDR3 sequence: CASSSAGTGHYEQYF. In nucleotides, the CDR3 is TGTGCCAGCAGTTCAGCCGGGACAGGTCACTACGAGCAGTACTTC.

This chain joins TRBV19 and TRBJ1-4; 7 nucleotides match TRBD1. V lost 3 bases to trimming and J lost 6 bases; unmatched junction nucleotides: 4. The V gene's germline CDR1 is LNHDA and CDR2 SQIVND (reference sequence). The CDR3 extends over 14 amino acids. The CDR3 is CASSMDRSDEKLFF. In nucleotides, the CDR3 is TGTGCCAGTAGTATGGACAGGTCGGATGAAAAACTGTTTTTT.

V usage is TRBV12-3 or TRBV12-4 and J usage is TRBJ2-3; 7 bases are a match to TRBD2. Trimming took 5 bases from V and 8 from J; bases not matched to a gene: 4. This CDR3 is 12 amino acids long. CDR3 in amino acids: CASSTGGGTQYF. The CDR3 DNA follows: TGTGCCAGCAGTACTGGGGGGGGTACGCAGTATTTT.